This TCR beta chain was identified during a study of patients and donors after allogeneic stem cell transplantation. The CDR3 length is 12 residues. Trimming pared 2 bases from V and 0 bases from J, leaving 4 bases between. Germline loops: CDR1 GTSNPN, CDR2 SVGIG (reference sequence). MiXCR was run by TCRdb on the RT-PCR reads, yielding one entry per CDR3 protein. The repertoire holds roughly 960,000 distinct CDR3 sequences, with roughly 18% as singletons. The sequence was collected from a human donor who was either an allogeneic HSCT recipient or a stem cell or donor lymphocyte infusion donor (not recorded which). It is not recorded whose cells these are; they may come from a transplant donor. The chain joins TRBV30 to TRBJ1-1; unclear D gene. Sequencing used blood, either unsorted or a sorted T cell fraction (not recorded which). CDR3 residues: CAWSILNTEAFF. CDR3 sequence (DNA): TGTGCCTGGAGTATACTGAACACTGAAGCTTTCTTT.